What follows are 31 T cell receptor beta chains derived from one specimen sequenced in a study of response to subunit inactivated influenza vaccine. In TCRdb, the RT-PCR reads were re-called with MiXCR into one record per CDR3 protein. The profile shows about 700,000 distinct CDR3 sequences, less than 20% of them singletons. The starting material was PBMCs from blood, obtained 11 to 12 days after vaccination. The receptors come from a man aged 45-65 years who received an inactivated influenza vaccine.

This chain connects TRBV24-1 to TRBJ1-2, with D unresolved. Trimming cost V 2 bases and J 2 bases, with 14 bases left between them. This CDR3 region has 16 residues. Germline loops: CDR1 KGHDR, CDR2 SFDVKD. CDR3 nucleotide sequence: TGTGCCACCAGTGATTCACGCTCGGGCCGGAACTATGGCTACACCTTC. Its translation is CATSDSRSGRNYGYTF.

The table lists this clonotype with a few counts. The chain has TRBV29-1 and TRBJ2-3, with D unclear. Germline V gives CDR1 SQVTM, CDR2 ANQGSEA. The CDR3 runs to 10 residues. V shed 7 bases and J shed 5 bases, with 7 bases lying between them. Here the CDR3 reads CSASLDTQYF. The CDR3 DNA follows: TGCAGCGCCTCCCTAGATACGCAGTATTTT.

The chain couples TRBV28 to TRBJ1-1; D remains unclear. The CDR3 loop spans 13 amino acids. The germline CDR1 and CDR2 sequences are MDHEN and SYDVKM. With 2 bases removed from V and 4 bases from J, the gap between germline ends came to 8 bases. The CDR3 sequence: CASSLRQATEAFF. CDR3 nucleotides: TGTGCCAGCAGTTTAAGGCAGGCCACTGAAGCTTTCTTT.

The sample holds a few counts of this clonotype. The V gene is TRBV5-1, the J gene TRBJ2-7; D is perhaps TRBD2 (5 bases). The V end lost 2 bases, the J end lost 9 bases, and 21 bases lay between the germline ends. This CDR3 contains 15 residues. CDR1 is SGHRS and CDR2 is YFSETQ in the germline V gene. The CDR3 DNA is TGCGCCAGCAGCTTCTTCGCAGAGGGCTTACGAGTGCAGTACTTC. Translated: CASSFFAEGLRVQYF.

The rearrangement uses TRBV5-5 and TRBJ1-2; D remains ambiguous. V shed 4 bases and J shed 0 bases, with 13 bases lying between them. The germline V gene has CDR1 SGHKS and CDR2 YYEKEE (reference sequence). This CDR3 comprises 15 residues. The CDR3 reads CASSTAYISNYGYTF. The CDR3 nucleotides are TGTGCCAGCAGCACAGCTTACATCTCTAACTATGGCTACACCTTC.

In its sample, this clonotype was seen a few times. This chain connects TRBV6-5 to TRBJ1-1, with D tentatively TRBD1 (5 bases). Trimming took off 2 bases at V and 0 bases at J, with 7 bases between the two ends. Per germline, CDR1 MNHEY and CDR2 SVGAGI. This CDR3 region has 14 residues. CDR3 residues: CASSYGAVNTEAFF. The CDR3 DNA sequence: TGTGCCAGCAGTTACGGGGCGGTGAACACTGAAGCTTTCTTT.

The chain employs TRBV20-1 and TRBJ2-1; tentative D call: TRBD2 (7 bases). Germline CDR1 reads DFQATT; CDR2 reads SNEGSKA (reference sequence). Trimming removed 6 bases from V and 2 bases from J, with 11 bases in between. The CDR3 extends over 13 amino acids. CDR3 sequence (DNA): TGCAGTGCCCTCGGGGGGCCCTACAATGAGCAGTTCTTC. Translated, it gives CSALGGPYNEQFF.

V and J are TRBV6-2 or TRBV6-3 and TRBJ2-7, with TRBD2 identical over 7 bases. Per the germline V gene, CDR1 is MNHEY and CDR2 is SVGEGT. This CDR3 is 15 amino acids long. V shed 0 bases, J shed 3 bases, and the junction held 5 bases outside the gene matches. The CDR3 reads CASSYSGSGNYEQYF. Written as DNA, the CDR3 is TGTGCCAGCAGTTACTCGGGGAGCGGGAACTACGAGCAGTACTTC.

The CDR3 bases are TGTGCCAGCAGAAAACCGGGGACAGGTATACCAGATACGCAGTATTTT. Protein product: CASRKPGTGIPDTQYF. V is TRBV5-4 and J is TRBJ2-3; 8 bases line up with TRBD1. Germline-derived CDR1 and CDR2 are SGHNT and YYREEE (reference sequence). With V trimmed by 5 bases and J by 4 bases, 12 bases remained unmatched. This CDR3 comprises 16 residues.

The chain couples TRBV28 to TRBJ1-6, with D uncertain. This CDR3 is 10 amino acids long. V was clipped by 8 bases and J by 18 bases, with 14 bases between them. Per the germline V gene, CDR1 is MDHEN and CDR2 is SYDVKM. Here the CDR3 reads CASGHRRTHF. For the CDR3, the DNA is TGTGCCAGCGGCCATAGGCGGACCCACTTT. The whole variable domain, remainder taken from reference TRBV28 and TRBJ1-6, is DVKVTQSSRYLVKRTGEKVFLECVQDMDHENMFWYRQDPGLGLRLIYFSYDVKMKEKGDIPEGYSVSREKKERFSLILESASTNQTSMYLCASGHRRTHFGNGTRLTVT.

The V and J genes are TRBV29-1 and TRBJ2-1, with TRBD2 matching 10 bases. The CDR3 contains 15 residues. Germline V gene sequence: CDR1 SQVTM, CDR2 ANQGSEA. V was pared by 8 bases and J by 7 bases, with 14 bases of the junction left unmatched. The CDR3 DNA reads TGCAGCACCCCCTCGCTAGCGGGGGCTCCTAATGAGCAGTTCTTC. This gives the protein CSTPSLAGAPNEQFF.

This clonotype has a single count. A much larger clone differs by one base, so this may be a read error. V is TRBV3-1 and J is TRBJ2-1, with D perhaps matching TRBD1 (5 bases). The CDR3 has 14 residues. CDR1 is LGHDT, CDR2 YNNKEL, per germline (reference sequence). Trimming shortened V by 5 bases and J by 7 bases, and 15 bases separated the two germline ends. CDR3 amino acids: CASSSAWGLNEQFF. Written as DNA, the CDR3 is TGTGCCAGCAGCAGTGCTTGGGGCCTAAATGAGCAGTTCTTC.

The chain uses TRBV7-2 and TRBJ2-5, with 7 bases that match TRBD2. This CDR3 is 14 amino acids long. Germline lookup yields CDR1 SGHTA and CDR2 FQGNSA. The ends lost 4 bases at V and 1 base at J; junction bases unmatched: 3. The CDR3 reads CASSWSSGQETQYF. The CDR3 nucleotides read TGTGCCAGCAGCTGGTCTAGCGGCCAAGAGACCCAGTACTTC. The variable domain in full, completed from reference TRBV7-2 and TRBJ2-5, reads GAGVSQSPSNKVTEKGKDVELRCDPISGHTALYWYRQSLGQGLEFLIYFQGNSAPDKSGLPSDRFSAERTGGSVSTLTIQRTQQEDSAVYLCASSWSSGQETQYFGPGTRLLVL.

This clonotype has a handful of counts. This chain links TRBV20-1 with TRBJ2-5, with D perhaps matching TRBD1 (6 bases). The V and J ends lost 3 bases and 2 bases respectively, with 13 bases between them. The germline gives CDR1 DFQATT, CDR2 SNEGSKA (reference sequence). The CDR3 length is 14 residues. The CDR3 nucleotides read TGCAGTGCTAGGAGGTGGACAGCTCAAGAGACCCAGTACTTC. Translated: CSARRWTAQETQYF.

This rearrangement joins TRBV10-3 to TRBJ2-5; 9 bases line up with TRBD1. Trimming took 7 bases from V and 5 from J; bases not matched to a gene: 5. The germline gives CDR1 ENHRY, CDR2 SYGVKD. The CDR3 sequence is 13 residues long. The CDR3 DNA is TGTGCCATCAAGGGACAGGGAGAGGAGACCCAGTACTTC. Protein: CAIKGQGEETQYF.

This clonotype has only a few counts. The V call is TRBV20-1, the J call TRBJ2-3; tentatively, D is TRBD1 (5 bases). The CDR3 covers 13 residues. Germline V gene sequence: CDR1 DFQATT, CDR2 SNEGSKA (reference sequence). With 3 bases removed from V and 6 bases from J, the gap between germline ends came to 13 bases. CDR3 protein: CSARRTKADTQYF. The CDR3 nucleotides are TGCAGTGCTAGGAGGACAAAGGCCGATACGCAGTATTTT.

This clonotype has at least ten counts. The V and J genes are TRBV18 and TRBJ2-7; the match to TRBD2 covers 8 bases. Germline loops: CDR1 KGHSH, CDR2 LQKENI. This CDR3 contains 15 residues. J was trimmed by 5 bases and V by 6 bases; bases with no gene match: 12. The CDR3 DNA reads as TGTGCCAGCTCCCGCGGGGGGCTACAAGGGAACGAGCAGTACTTC. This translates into CASSRGGLQGNEQYF. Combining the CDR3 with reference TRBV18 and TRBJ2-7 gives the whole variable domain NAGVMQNPRHLVRRRGQEARLRCSPMKGHSHVYWYRQLPEEGLKFMVYLQKENIIDESGMPKERFSAEFPKEGPSILRIQQVVRGDSAAYFCASSRGGLQGNEQYFGPGTRLTVT.

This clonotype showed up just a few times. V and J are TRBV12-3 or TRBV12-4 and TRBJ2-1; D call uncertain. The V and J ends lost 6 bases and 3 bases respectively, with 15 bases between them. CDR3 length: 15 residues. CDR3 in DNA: TGTGCCAGCAGAGACGGTGAAGGCGGCTACAATGAGCAGTTCTTC. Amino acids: CASRDGEGGYNEQFF.

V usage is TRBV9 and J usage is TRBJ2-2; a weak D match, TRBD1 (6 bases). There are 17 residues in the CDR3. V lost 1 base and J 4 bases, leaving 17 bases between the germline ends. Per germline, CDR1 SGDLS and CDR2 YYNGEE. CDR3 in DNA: TGTGCCAGCAGCGTACCAAGTAAAACAGGGAGCACCGGGGAGCTGTTTTTT. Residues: CASSVPSKTGSTGELFF.

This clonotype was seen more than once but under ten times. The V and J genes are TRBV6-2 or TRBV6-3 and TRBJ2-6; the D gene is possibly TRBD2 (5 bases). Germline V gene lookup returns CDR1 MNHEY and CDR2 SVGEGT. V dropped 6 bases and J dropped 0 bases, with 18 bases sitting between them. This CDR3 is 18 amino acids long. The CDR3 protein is CASRPTIGESSGANVLTF. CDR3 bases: TGTGCCAGCAGACCGACTATTGGGGAGAGCTCTGGGGCCAACGTCCTGACTTTC.

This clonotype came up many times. CDR3 DNA sequence: TGTGCCAGCAGTCGGGACAGGGGCACTGAAGCTTTCTTT. Amino acid sequence: CASSRDRGTEAFF. This rearrangement joins TRBV6-5 to TRBJ1-1; 10 bases line up with TRBD1. This CDR3 spans 13 amino acids. The ends lost 5 bases at V and 4 bases at J; junction bases unmatched: 1. Germline CDR1 and CDR2: MNHEY and SVGAGI.

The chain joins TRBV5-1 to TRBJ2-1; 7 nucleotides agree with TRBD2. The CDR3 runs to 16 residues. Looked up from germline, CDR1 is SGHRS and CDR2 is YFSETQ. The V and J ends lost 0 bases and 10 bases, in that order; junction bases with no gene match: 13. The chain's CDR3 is CASSLAWGGGPMEQFF. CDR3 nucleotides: TGCGCCAGCAGCTTGGCCTGGGGGGGAGGGCCGATGGAGCAGTTCTTC.

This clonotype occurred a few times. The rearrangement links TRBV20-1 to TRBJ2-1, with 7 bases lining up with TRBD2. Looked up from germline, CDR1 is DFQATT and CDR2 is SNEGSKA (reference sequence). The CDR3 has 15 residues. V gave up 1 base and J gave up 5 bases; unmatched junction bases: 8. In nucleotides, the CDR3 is TGCAGTGCTAGAGTTGGAGCGGGACTGCACAATGAGCAGTTCTTC. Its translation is CSARVGAGLHNEQFF.

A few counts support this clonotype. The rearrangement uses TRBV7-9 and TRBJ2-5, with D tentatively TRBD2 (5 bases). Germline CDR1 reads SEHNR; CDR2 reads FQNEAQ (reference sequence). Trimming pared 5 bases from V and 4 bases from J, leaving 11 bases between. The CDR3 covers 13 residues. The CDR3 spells CASSQVSGETQYF. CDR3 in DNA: TGTGCCAGCAGCCAAGTGAGCGGAGAGACCCAGTACTTC.

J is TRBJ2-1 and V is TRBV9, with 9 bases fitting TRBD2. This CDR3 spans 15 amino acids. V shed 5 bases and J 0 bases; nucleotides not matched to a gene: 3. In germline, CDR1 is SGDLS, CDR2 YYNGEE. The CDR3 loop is CASSRGGASYNEQFF. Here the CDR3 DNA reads TGTGCCAGCAGTCGCGGGGGGGCCTCCTACAATGAGCAGTTCTTC.

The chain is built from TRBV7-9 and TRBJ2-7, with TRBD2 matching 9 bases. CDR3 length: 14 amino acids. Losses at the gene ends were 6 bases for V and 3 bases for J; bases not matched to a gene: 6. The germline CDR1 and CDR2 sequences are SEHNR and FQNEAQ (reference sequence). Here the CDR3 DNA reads TGTGCCAGCAGAAGCGGGGGGAAAATCTACGAGCAGTACTTC. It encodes CASRSGGKIYEQYF. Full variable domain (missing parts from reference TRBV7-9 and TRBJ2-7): DTGVSQNPRHKITKRGQNVTFRCDPISEHNRLYWYRQTLGQGPEFLTYFQNEAQLEKSRLLSDRFSAERPKGSFSTLEIQRTEQGDSAMYLCASRSGGKIYEQYFGPGTRLTVT.

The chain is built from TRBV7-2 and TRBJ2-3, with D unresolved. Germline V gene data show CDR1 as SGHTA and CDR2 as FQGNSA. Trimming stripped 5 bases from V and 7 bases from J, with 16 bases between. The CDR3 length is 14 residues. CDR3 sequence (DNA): TGTGCCAGCAGCCATGGGTCCCTTCAGAATACGCAGTATTTT. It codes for CASSHGSLQNTQYF.

The DNA of the CDR3 is TGCGCCAGCAGCTTAAACAGGGTAGCTGGGGCCAACGTCCTGACTTTC. It translates to CASSLNRVAGANVLTF. The V call is TRBV5-1, the J call TRBJ2-6; weak D call: TRBD1 (6 bases). Germline values: CDR1 SGHRS, CDR2 YFSETQ. The length of the CDR3 is 16 residues. With 2 bases removed from V and 2 bases from J, the gap between germline ends came to 11 bases.

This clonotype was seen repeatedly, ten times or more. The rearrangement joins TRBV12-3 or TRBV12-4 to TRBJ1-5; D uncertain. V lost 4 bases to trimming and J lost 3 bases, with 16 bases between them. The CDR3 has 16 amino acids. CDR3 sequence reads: CASSYEALSHNQPQHF. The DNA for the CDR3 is TGTGCCAGCAGTTATGAGGCCCTATCCCACAATCAGCCCCAGCATTTT.

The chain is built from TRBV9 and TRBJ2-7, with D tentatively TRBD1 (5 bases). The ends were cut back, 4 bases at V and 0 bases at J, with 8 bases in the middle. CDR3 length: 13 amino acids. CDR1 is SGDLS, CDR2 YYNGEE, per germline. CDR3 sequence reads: CASSPTVSYEQYF. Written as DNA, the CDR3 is TGTGCCAGCAGCCCGACAGTCTCCTACGAGCAGTACTTC.

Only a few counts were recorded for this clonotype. CDR3 residues: CASRTSGSNEQFF. CDR3 coding DNA: TGTGCCAGCAGGACTAGCGGGAGCAATGAGCAGTTCTTC. V gene TRBV28 combines with J gene TRBJ2-1; the match to TRBD2 covers 12 bases. This CDR3 is built from 13 residues. CDR1 is MDHEN, CDR2 SYDVKM, per germline. V shed 6 bases, J shed 6 bases, and the junction held 0 bases outside the gene matches.